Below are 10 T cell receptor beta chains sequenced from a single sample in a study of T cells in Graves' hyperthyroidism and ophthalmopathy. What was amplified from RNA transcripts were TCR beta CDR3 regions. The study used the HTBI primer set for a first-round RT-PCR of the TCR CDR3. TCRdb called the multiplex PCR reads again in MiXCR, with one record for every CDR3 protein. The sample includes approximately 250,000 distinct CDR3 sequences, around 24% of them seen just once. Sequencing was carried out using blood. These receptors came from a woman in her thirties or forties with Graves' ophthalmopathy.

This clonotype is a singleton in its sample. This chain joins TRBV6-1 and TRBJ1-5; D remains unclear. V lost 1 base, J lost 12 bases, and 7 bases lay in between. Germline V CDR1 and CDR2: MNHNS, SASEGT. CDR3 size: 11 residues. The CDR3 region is CASSEVVRQHF. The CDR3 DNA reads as TGTGCCAGCAGTGAAGTGGTACGCCAGCATTTT.

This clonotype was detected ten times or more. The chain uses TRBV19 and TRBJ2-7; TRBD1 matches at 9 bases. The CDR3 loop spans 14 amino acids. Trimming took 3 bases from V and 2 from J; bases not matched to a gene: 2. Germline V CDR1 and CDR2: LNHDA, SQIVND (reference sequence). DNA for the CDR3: TGTGCCAGTAGTATCGGGACAGGGCCCTACGAGCAGTACTTC. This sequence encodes CASSIGTGPYEQYF.

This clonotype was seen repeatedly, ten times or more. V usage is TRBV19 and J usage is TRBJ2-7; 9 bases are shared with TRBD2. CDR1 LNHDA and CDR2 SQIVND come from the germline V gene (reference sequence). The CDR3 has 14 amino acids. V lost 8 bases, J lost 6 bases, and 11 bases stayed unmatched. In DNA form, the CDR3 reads TGTGCCAGTCGTCCAGCGGGAGGACCTACCGAGCAGTACTTC. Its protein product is CASRPAGGPTEQYF.

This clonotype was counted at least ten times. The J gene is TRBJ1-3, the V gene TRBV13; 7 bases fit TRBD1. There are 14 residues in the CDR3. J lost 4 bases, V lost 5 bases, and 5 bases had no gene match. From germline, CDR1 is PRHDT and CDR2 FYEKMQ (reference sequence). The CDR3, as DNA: TGTGCCAGCAGCCACGGACAGGTCGGAAACACCATATATTTT. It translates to CASSHGQVGNTIYF.

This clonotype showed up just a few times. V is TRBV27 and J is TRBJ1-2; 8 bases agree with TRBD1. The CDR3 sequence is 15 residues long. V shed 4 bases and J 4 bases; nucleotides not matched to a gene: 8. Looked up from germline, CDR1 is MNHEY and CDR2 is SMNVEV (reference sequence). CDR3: CASSSPGTGFYGYTF. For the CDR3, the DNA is TGTGCCAGCAGTTCTCCCGGGACAGGCTTCTATGGCTACACCTTC.

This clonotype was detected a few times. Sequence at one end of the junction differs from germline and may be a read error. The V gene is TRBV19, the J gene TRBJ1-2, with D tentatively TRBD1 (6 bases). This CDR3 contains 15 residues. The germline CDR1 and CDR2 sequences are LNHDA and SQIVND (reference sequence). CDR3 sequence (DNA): TGTGCCAATAGTATCGAAGGCAGGGGAGGCTATGGCTACACCTTC. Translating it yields CANSIEGRGGYGYTF.

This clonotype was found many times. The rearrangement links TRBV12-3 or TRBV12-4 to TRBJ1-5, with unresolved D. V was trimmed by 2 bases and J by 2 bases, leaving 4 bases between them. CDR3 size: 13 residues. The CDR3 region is CASSLMGNQPQHF. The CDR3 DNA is TGTGCCAGCAGTTTAATGGGCAATCAGCCCCAGCATTTT.

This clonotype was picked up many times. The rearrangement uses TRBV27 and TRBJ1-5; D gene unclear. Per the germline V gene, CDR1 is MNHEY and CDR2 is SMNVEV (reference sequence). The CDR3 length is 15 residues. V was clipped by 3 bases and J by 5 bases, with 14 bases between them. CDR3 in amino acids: CASSFGPSGDQPQHF. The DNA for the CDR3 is TGTGCCAGCAGTTTTGGACCGAGCGGGGATCAGCCCCAGCATTTT.

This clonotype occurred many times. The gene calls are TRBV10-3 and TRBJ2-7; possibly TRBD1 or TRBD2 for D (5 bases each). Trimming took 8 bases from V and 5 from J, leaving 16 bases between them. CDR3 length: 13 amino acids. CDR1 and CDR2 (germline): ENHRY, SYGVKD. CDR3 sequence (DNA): TGTGCCATCGAGGGGCAAAGGGGCGACGAGCAGTACTTC. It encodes CAIEGQRGDEQYF.

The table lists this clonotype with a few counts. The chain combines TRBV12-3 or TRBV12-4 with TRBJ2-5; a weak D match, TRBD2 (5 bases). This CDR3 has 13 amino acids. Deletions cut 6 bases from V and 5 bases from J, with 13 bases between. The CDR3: CASSTTRWETQYF. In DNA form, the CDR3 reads TGTGCCAGCAGCACCACTAGGTGGGAGACCCAGTACTTC.